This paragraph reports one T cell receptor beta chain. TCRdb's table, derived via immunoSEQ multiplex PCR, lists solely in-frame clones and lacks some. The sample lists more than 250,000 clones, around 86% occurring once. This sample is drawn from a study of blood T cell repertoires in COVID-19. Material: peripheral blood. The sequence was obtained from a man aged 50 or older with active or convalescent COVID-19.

The CDR3 DNA follows: TGTGCCAGTAGTACGGGACAGGACTACGAGCAGTACTTC. Its protein is CASSTGQDYEQYF. The chain recombines TRBV19 with TRBJ2-7, with 8 bases lining up with TRBD1. The CDR3 has 13 amino acids. Germline values: CDR1 LNHDA, CDR2 SQIVND (reference sequence). V lost 4 bases to trimming and J lost 3 bases; unmatched junction nucleotides: 2. Together with reference TRBV19 and TRBJ2-7, the CDR3 gives the full variable domain: DGGITQSPKYLFRKEGQNVTLSCEQNLNHDAMYWYRQDPGQGLRLIYYSQIVNDFQKGDIAEGYSVSREKKESFPLTVTSAQKNPTAFYLCASSTGQDYEQYFGPGTRLTVT.